This T cell receptor (beta chain) was identified in a study of blood T cell repertoires in COVID-19. Study background: The analysed material was cDNA or gDNA that came from T cells, B-cell-depleted T cells, or PBMCs.

CDR1 is SEHNR, CDR2 FQNEAQ, per germline (reference sequence). V was shortened by 2 bases and J by 6 bases, with 8 bases between the two germline ends. There are 12 residues in the CDR3. Profiling relied on immunoSEQ multiplex PCR, and the TCRdb table lists in-frame clones only, not all of them. The table records 200,000 to 300,000 clones, over 75% of them present only once. V is TRBV7-9 and J is TRBJ2-7; D is possibly TRBD1 (5 bases). Input material: peripheral blood. The receptor was derived from a human donor in a cohort sampled during active COVID-19. The DNA for the CDR3 is TGTGCCAGCAGCTTAAAGGGGTTCGAGCAGTACTTC. This encodes CASSLKGFEQYF.